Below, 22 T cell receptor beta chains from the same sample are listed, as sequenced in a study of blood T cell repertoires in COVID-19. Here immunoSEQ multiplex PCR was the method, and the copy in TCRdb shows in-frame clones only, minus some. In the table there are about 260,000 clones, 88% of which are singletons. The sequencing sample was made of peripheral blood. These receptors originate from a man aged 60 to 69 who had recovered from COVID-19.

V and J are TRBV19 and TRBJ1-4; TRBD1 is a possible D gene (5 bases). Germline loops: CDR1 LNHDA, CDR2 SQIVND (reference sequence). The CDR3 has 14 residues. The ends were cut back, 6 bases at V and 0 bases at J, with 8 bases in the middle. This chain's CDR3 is CASSQGSTNEKLFF. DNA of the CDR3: TGTGCCAGTAGCCAGGGTTCAACTAATGAAAAACTGTTTTTT.

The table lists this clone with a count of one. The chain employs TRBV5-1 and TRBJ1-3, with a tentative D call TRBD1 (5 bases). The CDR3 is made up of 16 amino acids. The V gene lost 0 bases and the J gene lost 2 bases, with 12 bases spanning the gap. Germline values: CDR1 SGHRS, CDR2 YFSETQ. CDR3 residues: CASSLAADTAGNTIYF. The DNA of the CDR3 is TGCGCCAGCAGCTTGGCCGCGGACACCGCTGGAAACACCATATATTTT.

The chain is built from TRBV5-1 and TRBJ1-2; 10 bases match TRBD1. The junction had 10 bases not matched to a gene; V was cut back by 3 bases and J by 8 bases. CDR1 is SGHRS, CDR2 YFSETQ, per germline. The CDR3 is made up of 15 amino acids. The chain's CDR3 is CASSSRGQGFQGYTF. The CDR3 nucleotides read TGCGCCAGCAGCTCCCGGGGACAGGGGTTTCAGGGCTACACCTTC.

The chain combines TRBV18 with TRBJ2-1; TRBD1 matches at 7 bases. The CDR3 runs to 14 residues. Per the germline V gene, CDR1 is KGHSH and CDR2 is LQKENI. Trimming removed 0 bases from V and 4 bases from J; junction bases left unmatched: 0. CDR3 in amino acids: CASSPPDRYNEQFF. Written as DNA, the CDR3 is TGTGCCAGCTCACCACCGGACAGGTACAATGAGCAGTTCTTC.

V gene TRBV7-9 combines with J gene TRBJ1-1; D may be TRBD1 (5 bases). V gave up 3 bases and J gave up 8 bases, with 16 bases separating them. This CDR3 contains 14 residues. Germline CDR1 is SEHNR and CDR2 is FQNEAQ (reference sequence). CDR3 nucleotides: TGTGCCAGCAGCTTTTCGGCTAGAGACAGAGAAGCTTTCTTT. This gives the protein CASSFSARDREAFF.

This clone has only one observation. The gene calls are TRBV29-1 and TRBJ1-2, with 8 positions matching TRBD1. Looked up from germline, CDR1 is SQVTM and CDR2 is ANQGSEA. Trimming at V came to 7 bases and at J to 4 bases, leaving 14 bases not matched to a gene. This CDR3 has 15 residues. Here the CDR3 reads CSAGGSGQGTYGYTF. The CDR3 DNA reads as TGCAGCGCGGGGGGGTCTGGACAGGGCACCTATGGCTACACCTTC.

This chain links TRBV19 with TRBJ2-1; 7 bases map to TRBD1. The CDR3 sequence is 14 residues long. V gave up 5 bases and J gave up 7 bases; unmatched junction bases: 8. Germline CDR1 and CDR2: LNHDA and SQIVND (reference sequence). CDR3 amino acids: CASSPRQGRNEQFF. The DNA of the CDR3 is TGTGCCAGTAGTCCAAGACAGGGAAGGAATGAGCAGTTCTTC.

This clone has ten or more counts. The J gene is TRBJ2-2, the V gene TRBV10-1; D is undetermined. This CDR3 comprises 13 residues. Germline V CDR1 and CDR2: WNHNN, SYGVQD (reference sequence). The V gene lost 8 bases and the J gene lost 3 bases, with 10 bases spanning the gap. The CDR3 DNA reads TGCGCCAGCTGGAATGAGGACACCGGGGAGCTGTTTTTT. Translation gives CASWNEDTGELFF.

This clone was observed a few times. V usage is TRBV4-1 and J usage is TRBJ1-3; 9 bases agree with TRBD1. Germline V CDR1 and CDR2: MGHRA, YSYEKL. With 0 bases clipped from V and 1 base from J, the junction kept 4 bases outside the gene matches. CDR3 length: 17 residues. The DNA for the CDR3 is TGCGCCAGCAGCCAAGATCAGGGACAGGGTTCTGGAAACACCATATATTTT. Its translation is CASSQDQGQGSGNTIYF.

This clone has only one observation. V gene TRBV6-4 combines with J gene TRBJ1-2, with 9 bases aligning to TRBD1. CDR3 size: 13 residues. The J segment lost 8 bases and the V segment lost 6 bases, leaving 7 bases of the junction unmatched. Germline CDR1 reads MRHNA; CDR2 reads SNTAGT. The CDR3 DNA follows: TGTGCCAGCAGCCCGGGACAGGGCGGGGGCTACACCTTC. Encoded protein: CASSPGQGGGYTF.

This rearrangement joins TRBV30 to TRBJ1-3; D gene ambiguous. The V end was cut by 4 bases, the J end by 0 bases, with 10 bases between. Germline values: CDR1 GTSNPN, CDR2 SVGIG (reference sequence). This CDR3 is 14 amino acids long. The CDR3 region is CAWMGPSSGNTIYF. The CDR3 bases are TGTGCCTGGATGGGCCCGAGCTCTGGAAACACCATATATTTT.

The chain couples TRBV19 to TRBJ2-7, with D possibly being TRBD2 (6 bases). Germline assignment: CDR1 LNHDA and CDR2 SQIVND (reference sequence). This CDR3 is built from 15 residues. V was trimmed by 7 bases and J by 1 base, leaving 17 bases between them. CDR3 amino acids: CASTRDSAYSYEQYF. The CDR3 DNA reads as TGTGCCAGTACCCGGGACTCCGCCTATTCCTACGAGCAGTACTTC.

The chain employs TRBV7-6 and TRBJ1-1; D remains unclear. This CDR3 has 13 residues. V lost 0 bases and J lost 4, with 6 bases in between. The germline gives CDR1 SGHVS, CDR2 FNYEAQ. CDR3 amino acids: CASSLAEGTEAFF. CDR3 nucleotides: TGTGCCAGCAGCTTAGCGGAGGGCACTGAAGCTTTCTTT. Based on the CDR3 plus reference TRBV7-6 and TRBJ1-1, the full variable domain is GAGVSQSPRYKVTKRGQDVALRCDPISGHVSLYWYRQALGQGPEFLTYFNYEAQQDKSGLPNDRFSAERPEGSISTLTIQRTEQRDSAMYRCASSLAEGTEAFFGQGTRLTVV.

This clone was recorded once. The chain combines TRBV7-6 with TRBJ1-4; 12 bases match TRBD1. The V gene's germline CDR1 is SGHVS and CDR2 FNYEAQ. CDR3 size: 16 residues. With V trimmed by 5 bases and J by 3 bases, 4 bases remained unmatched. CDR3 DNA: TGTGCCAGCAGCCCGGGACAGGGGGCTTCTAATGAAAAACTGTTTTTT. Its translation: CASSPGQGASNEKLFF.

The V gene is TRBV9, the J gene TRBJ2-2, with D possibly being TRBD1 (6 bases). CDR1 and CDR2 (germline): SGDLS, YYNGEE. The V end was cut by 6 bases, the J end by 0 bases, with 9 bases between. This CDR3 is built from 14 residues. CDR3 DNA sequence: TGTGCCAGCACTAAGGGGGCGAACACCGGGGAGCTGTTTTTT. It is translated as CASTKGANTGELFF.

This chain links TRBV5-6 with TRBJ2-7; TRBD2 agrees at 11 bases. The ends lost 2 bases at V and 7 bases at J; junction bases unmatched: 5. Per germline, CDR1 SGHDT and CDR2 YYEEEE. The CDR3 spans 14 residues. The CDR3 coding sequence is TGTGCCAGCAGCTTTTTAGCGGGGGGGCGTGAGCAGTACTTC. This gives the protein CASSFLAGGREQYF.

This chain's CDR3 is CASRSGGLGNEQFF. The CDR3 DNA is TGTGCCAGCAGATCGGGGGGCCTAGGAAATGAGCAGTTCTTC. The chain links TRBV6-6 to TRBJ2-1; possible D gene TRBD2, 7 bases. CDR1 is MNHNY and CDR2 is SVGAGI in the germline V gene (reference sequence). V lost 6 bases, J lost 7 bases, and 16 bases lay in between. The CDR3 consists of 14 residues.

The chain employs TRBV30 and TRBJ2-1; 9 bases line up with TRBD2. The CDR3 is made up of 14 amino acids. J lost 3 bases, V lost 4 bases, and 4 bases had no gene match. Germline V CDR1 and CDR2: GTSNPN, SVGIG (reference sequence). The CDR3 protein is CAWKGRGGYNEQFF. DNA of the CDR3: TGTGCCTGGAAGGGGCGGGGGGGCTACAATGAGCAGTTCTTC.

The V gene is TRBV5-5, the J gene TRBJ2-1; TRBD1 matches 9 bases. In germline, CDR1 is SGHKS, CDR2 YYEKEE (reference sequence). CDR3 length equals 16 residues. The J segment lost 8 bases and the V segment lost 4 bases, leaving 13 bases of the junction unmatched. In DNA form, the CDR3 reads TGTGCCAGCAGCCCCCGGGGAAACAGGGGGCAAGATGAGCAGTTCTTC. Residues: CASSPRGNRGQDEQFF.

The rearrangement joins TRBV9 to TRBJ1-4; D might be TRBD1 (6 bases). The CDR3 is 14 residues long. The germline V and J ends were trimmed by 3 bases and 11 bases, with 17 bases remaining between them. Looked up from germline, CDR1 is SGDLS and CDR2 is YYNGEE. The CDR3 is CASSAQQGAVKLFF. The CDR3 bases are TGTGCCAGCAGCGCTCAACAGGGAGCGGTGAAACTGTTTTTT.

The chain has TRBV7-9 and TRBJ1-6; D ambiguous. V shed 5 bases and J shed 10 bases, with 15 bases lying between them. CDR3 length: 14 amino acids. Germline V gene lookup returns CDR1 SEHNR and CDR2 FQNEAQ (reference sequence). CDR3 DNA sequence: TGTGCCAGCAGCCTCAGAGGTTTCGAATCACCCCTCCACTTT. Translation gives CASSLRGFESPLHF.

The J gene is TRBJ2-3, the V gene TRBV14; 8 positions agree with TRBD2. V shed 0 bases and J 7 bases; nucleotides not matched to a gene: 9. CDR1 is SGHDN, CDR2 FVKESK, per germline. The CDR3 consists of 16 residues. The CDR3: CASSQEAGVVLNTQYF. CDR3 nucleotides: TGTGCCAGCAGCCAAGAAGCGGGGGTGGTTTTGAATACGCAGTATTTT. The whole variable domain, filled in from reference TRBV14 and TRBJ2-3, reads EAGVTQFPSHSVIEKGQTVTLRCDPISGHDNLYWYRRVMGKEIKFLLHFVKESKQDESGMPNNRFLAERTGGTYSTLKVQPAELEDSGVYFCASSQEAGVVLNTQYFGPGTRLTVL.